What follows are 24 T cell receptor beta chains derived from one specimen sequenced in a study of blood T cell repertoires in COVID-19 (dated by TCRdb to 2020 to 2022). Library creation used the immunoSEQ multiplex PCR assay. TCRdb provides this immuneACCESS table in a form limited to in-frame rearrangements. Some clones are lacking; in checked studies, under half of them reflect an unresolved V gene, and why the rest are absent is not known. The sample yields 200,000 to 300,000 clones; around nine tenths were counted once. More than 4.5% of the sample is held by the ten biggest clonotypes. Input material: peripheral blood. These receptors all come from a woman aged 60-75 years with COVID-19, enrolled during active disease.

The chain couples TRBV11-2 to TRBJ1-1; no reliable D call. V was pared by 7 bases and J by 4 bases, with 16 bases between. The CDR3 runs 14 residues. Germline V gene sequence: CDR1 SGHAT, CDR2 FQNNGV. The chain's CDR3 is CASTPRLGITEAFF. The CDR3 DNA is TGTGCCAGCACCCCCCGACTAGGTATCACTGAAGCTTTCTTT.

The chain carries TRBV5-1 and TRBJ2-6; D remains unclear. Trimming took 0 bases from V and 2 from J, leaving 12 bases between them. CDR1 SGHRS and CDR2 YFSETQ come from the germline V gene. The CDR3 has 17 residues. The CDR3 sequence is CASSLGVSVPGANVLTF. CDR3 DNA: TGCGCCAGCAGCTTGGGGGTCAGCGTCCCTGGGGCCAACGTCCTGACTTTC. Drawing the rest from reference TRBV5-1 and TRBJ2-6, the complete variable domain is KAGVTQTPRYLIKTRGQQVTLSCSPISGHRSVSWYQQTPGQGLQFLFEYFSETQRNKGNFPGRFSGRQFSNSRSEMNVSTLELGDSALYLCASSLGVSVPGANVLTFGAGSRLTVL.

The CDR3 is CASGDRGPATGELFF. The CDR3 DNA is TGTGCCAGCGGTGACAGGGGGCCGGCCACCGGGGAGCTGTTTTTT. The chain carries TRBV28 and TRBJ2-2; TRBD1 agrees at 10 bases. There are 15 residues in the CDR3. CDR1 and CDR2 from the germline V gene are MDHEN and SYDVKM. Trimming removed 8 bases from V and 4 bases from J; junction bases left unmatched: 7.

The V gene is TRBV7-6, the J gene TRBJ2-7; 8 bases are shared with TRBD1. Germline values: CDR1 SGHVS, CDR2 FNYEAQ. Germline trimming cut 0 bases from V and 4 bases from J; bases unmatched to any gene: 8. This CDR3 spans 16 amino acids. The CDR3, as DNA: TGTGCCAGCAGCTTAGCGTCTGCAGGGGGCGCGTACGAGCAGTACTTC. Its protein is CASSLASAGGAYEQYF.

J is TRBJ1-1 and V is TRBV5-4, with D perhaps matching TRBD1 (6 bases). The CDR3 loop spans 16 amino acids. Between the trimmed V and J ends, which lost 5 bases and 6 bases, there was a span of 23 bases. CDR1 is SGHNT, CDR2 YYREEE, per germline (reference sequence). The CDR3 region has the DNA TGTGCCAGCAGACCGGAAGCGGCAGGCGGGGGGCCTGAAGCTTTCTTT. Protein sequence: CASRPEAAGGGPEAFF.

The chain combines TRBV5-8 with TRBJ2-5; TRBD2 aligns across 8 bases. Per germline, CDR1 SGHTS and CDR2 YDEGEE. The CDR3 is made up of 14 amino acids. With 5 bases clipped from V and 5 bases from J, the junction kept 8 bases outside the gene matches. This CDR3 is CASSPREGYETQYF. The CDR3 DNA follows: TGTGCCAGCAGTCCCCGGGAGGGCTATGAGACCCAGTACTTC.

The chain couples TRBV30 to TRBJ2-2, with TRBD2 identical over 10 bases. This CDR3 has 15 amino acids. J was trimmed by 4 bases and V by 1 base; bases with no gene match: 3. CDR1 is GTSNPN and CDR2 is SVGIG in the germline V gene (reference sequence). The CDR3 DNA reads TGTGCCTGGAGTGCGCTAGCGGGAGTCACCGGGGAGCTGTTTTTT. It encodes CAWSALAGVTGELFF.

This clone was seen a few times. The CDR3 region is CASSISRGAYGYTF. CDR3 in DNA: TGTGCCAGTAGTATTAGTAGAGGAGCCTATGGCTACACCTTC. The chain is built from TRBV19 and TRBJ1-2; D not resolved. The CDR3 runs 14 residues. V was shortened by 3 bases and J by 4 bases, with 12 bases between the two germline ends. Germline assignment: CDR1 LNHDA and CDR2 SQIVND (reference sequence). Using reference TRBV19 and TRBJ1-2 for the parts outside the CDR3, the full variable domain is DGGITQSPKYLFRKEGQNVTLSCEQNLNHDAMYWYRQDPGQGLRLIYYSQIVNDFQKGDIAEGYSVSREKKESFPLTVTSAQKNPTAFYLCASSISRGAYGYTFGSGTRLTVV.

This clone was detected a few times. The chain carries TRBV7-2 and TRBJ1-2; 8 bases map to TRBD1. From germline, CDR1 is SGHTA and CDR2 FQGNSA. V was pared by 5 bases and J by 4 bases, with 12 bases of the junction left unmatched. The CDR3 consists of 16 residues. CDR3 bases: TGTGCCAGCAGCCTGGGTGGGCAGGGGGCAACCTATGGCTACACCTTC. Translated: CASSLGGQGATYGYTF.

The chain combines TRBV11-3 with TRBJ2-6, with TRBD1 matching 7 bases. The germline gives CDR1 SGHNT, CDR2 YENEEA. The V segment lost 5 bases and the J segment 2 bases; nucleotides outside the gene matches: 12. There are 18 residues in the CDR3. The chain's CDR3 is CASSPRAGGVTGANVLTF. The CDR3 DNA follows: TGTGCCAGCAGCCCTAGGGCAGGGGGTGTAACTGGGGCCAACGTCCTGACTTTC.

The V call is TRBV20-1, the J call TRBJ2-1; no definite D call. The CDR3 is made up of 13 amino acids. The germline V gene has CDR1 DFQATT and CDR2 SNEGSKA (reference sequence). V gave up 3 bases and J gave up 3 bases, with 9 bases separating them. The CDR3 DNA follows: TGCAGTGCTAGTTCCGCAGACTACAATGAGCAGTTCTTC. Translating it yields CSASSADYNEQFF.

The V call is TRBV15, the J call TRBJ1-5; D unresolved. This CDR3 spans 16 amino acids. Germline V gene sequence: CDR1 LNHNV, CDR2 YYDKDF (reference sequence). V was trimmed by 0 bases and J by 1 base, leaving 10 bases between them. CDR3 in DNA: TGTGCCACCAGCAGAGATACTTTTTTCAGCAATCAGCCCCAGCATTTT. This encodes CATSRDTFFSNQPQHF.

The chain recombines TRBV29-1 with TRBJ2-7; 8 bases map to TRBD2. Looked up from germline, CDR1 is SQVTM and CDR2 is ANQGSEA. This CDR3 has 12 residues. V lost 3 bases, J lost 9 bases, and 7 bases stayed unmatched. This CDR3 reads CSVEGERERQYF. As DNA, the CDR3 is TGCAGCGTTGAGGGTGAGCGGGAGAGGCAGTACTTC.

The rearrangement uses TRBV13 and TRBJ1-1; D ambiguous. V gave up 4 bases and J gave up 4 bases, with 25 bases separating them. CDR3 length equals 18 residues. CDR1 and CDR2 from the germline V gene are PRHDT and FYEKMQ (reference sequence). Written as DNA, the CDR3 is TGTGCCAGCAGCTCCATAGACCGGAGGATGGTGAGCGGCACTGAAGCTTTCTTT. Translation gives CASSSIDRRMVSGTEAFF. The entire variable domain, with the rest obtained from reference TRBV13 and TRBJ1-1, is as follows: AAGVIQSPRHLIKEKRETATLKCYPIPRHDTVYWYQQGPGQDPQFLISFYEKMQSDKGSIPDRFSAQQFSDYHSELNMSSLELGDSALYFCASSSIDRRMVSGTEAFFGQGTRLTVV.

The gene calls are TRBV7-9 and TRBJ1-5, with D possibly matching TRBD1 (6 bases). Trimming stripped 1 base from V and 3 bases from J, with 13 bases between. Per germline, CDR1 SEHNR and CDR2 FQNEAQ (reference sequence). CDR3 length equals 16 residues. CDR3 sequence reads: CASSLGGQGTNQPQHF. As DNA, the CDR3 is TGTGCCAGCAGCTTAGGAGGGCAGGGGACCAATCAGCCCCAGCATTTT.

Details on this clone: Germline is not matched at one junction end, which may reflect a read error. This sample includes further DNA sequences coding for the same CDR3. This chain uses TRBV4-2 with TRBJ2-1; TRBD2 aligns across 7 bases. The CDR3 sequence is 14 residues long. The V gene's germline CDR1 is LGHNA and CDR2 YNFKEQ. The CDR3 sequence is CASSRSGTYNEQFF. The CDR3 DNA follows: TGTGCCAGTAGCCGGAGCGGGACCTACAATGAGCAGTTCTTC.

J is TRBJ1-2 and V is TRBV5-4, with no clear D. The CDR3 covers 15 residues. CDR1 and CDR2 (germline): SGHNT, YYREEE (reference sequence). V lost 3 bases to trimming and J lost 7 bases, with 19 bases between them. CDR3 nucleotides: TGTGCCAGCAGCTCGGGGAGACCTAGCCGTGGTGGCTACACCTTC. Translated: CASSSGRPSRGGYTF.

V is TRBV14 and J is TRBJ2-3; 7 bases match TRBD2. The length of the CDR3 is 12 residues. Trimming cost V 5 bases and J 10 bases; bases outside gene matches: 6. Germline V CDR1 and CDR2: SGHDN, FVKESK. The CDR3 bases are TGTGCCAGCAGCTCAAACCTAGCGGCGCAGTATTTT. Translated, it gives CASSSNLAAQYF.

J is TRBJ2-7 and V is TRBV3-1 (or the pseudogene TRBV3-2), with 7 bases identical to TRBD2. V lost 1 base to trimming and J lost 5 bases; unmatched junction nucleotides: 8. The CDR3 has 15 amino acids. Germline V lookup: CDR1 LGHDT, CDR2 YNNKEL (reference sequence). This chain's CDR3 is CASSQGRGVGDEQYF. CDR3 sequence (DNA): TGTGCCAGCAGCCAAGGTCGGGGGGTGGGCGACGAGCAGTACTTC.

This chain connects TRBV25-1 to TRBJ1-3; weak D call: TRBD1 (6 bases). Germline V lookup: CDR1 MGHDK, CDR2 SYGVNS. V lost 3 bases and J lost 4, with 16 bases in between. The CDR3 is 16 amino acids. CDR3 region: CASSDVPGHDGNTIYF. As DNA, the CDR3 is TGTGCCAGCAGTGACGTTCCGGGACACGACGGAAACACCATATATTTT. The full variable domain, rest sourced from reference TRBV25-1 and TRBJ1-3, is EADIYQTPRYLVIGTGKKITLECSQTMGHDKMYWYQQDPGMELHLIHYSYGVNSTEKGDLSSESTVSRIRTEHFPLTLESARPSHTSQYLCASSDVPGHDGNTIYFGEGSWLTVV.

The chain joins TRBV7-3 to TRBJ2-1; D is perhaps TRBD2 (5 bases). Germline loops: CDR1 SGHTA, CDR2 FQGTGA. This CDR3 comprises 13 residues. V gave up 2 bases and J gave up 12 bases, with 14 bases separating them. The CDR3 bases are TGTGCCAGCAGCTTAGGAATCCCTAGCCCGCAGTTCTTC. It yields the protein CASSLGIPSPQFF.

The chain combines TRBV19 with TRBJ2-3, with D unclear. This CDR3 contains 15 residues. V lost 6 bases to trimming and J lost 2 bases, with 15 bases between them. Germline CDR1 is LNHDA and CDR2 is SQIVND (reference sequence). CDR3 region: CASRSLGQNTDTQYF. CDR3 DNA sequence: TGTGCCAGTAGGTCCCTAGGCCAGAACACAGATACGCAGTATTTT.

The J gene is TRBJ1-5, the V gene TRBV2; D uncertain. The CDR3 is made up of 13 amino acids. Trimming removed 7 bases from V and 1 base from J, with 8 bases in between. CDR1 is SNHLY, CDR2 FYNNEI, per germline. The CDR3 DNA is TGTGCCAGCACCCCTACGAGCAATCAGCCCCAGCATTTT. It specifies CASTPTSNQPQHF.

V is TRBV28 and J is TRBJ1-3; 7 bases fit TRBD1. CDR1 and CDR2 (germline): MDHEN, SYDVKM. The CDR3 consists of 18 residues. V gave up 3 bases and J gave up 0 bases; unmatched junction bases: 11. The CDR3 nucleotides are TGTGCCAGCAGTTTCCAGTACAGGGGATTCGACTCTGGAAACACCATATATTTT. Amino acid sequence: CASSFQYRGFDSGNTIYF.